The rows below give T cell receptor beta chains drawn from one sample of a study of blood T cells in healthy people across ages. TCRdb re-called the 5' RACE reads with MiXCR, one entry per CDR3 protein. Of roughly 680,000 distinct CDR3 sequences in the sample, over 20% are singletons; the top ten hold roughly 3.6%. The specimen sequenced was blood. The receptors here all came from a man in his 70s in good health. CDR3s include the opening cysteine and the closing phenylalanine or tryptophan. The order of the fields is V gene, J gene, clone size, D gene, CDR3 DNA, CDR3 protein. A D gene is named only where the DNA matches it firmly. The size entry is marked missing in some rows and otherwise reads once, few, many or a size class.

>TRBV4-2|TRBJ2-1|NA|NA
TGTGCCAGCAGCCAAGATCTTGGGGGAGGTGAGCAGTTCTTC
CASSQDLGGGEQFF
>TRBV3-1|TRBJ2-7|NA|NA
TGTGCCAGCAGCCAAGGGCCAGGCTACGAGCAGTACTTC
CASSQGPGYEQYF
>TRBV7-6|TRBJ2-2|few|TRBD2
TGTGCCAGCACCAATACGCCGTTACTAGCGGCGAACACCGGGGAGCTGTTTTTT
CASTNTPLLAANTGELFF
>TRBV7-2|TRBJ1-4|few|NA
TGTGCCAGCGCCATGGTGGCAGGGTATGAAAAACTGTTTTTT
CASAMVAGYEKLFF
>TRBV27|TRBJ1-4|few|NA
TGTGCCAGCAGACACACCCTCCGGGATGAAAAACTGTTTTTT
CASRHTLRDEKLFF
>TRBV9|TRBJ2-5|NA|TRBD1
TGTGCCAGCAGCGCAACCCCGGGACAGGGGAAGACCCAGTACTTC
CASSATPGQGKTQYF
>TRBV11-2|TRBJ2-1|many|NA
TGTGCCAGCAGCCCCTCGATCAATGAGCAGTTCTTC
CASSPSINEQFF
>TRBV7-8|TRBJ2-7|few|NA
TGTGCCAGCAGCTTGGGCAAGATAATCTACGAGCAGTACTTC
CASSLGKIIYEQYF
>TRBV27|TRBJ2-1|many|NA
TGTGCCAGCAGTCCCATACAGGGATCCGGTGAGCAGTTCTTC
CASSPIQGSGEQFF
>TRBV20-1|TRBJ2-3|NA|NA
TGCAGTGCTGGGAGGACTACTAGCACAGATACGCAGTATTTT
CSAGRTTSTDTQYF
>TRBV5-8|TRBJ1-1|few|TRBD1
TGTGCCAGCAGCAGGGACAGGACGAGGAACACTGAAGCTTTCTTT
CASSRDRTRNTEAFF
>TRBV27|TRBJ1-1|few|NA
TGTGCCAGCAGTTTATATGAGGGGTCTGAAGCTTTCTTT
CASSLYEGSEAFF
>TRBV28|TRBJ1-4|NA|NA
TGTGCCAGCGGAGGGACCGGGGAAAAACTGTTTTTT
CASGGTGEKLFF
>TRBV5-6|TRBJ2-1|few|NA
TGTGCCAGCAGCTCCCTGGGGGCGGGTGGTCGGGATGAGCAGTTCTTC
CASSSLGAGGRDEQFF
>TRBV20-1|TRBJ2-7|once|NA
TGCAGTGCCCGAACAGCAGGGGTTCAGAACGAGCAGTACTTC
CSARTAGVQNEQYF
>TRBV9|TRBJ2-5|many|NA
TGTGCCAGCAGCCCCTCTAACTACGAGACCCAGTACTTC
CASSPSNYETQYF
>TRBV4-1|TRBJ2-3|few|TRBD2
TGCGCCAGCAGCCAAGAAGGGGGGACTAGCAGCACAGATACGCAGTATTTT
CASSQEGGTSSTDTQYF
>TRBV7-7|TRBJ2-1|few|NA
TGTGCTAGCAGGCCCCTTGCGGGGTATTCCTACAATGAGCAGTTCTTC
CASRPLAGYSYNEQFF
>TRBV7-9|TRBJ1-2|NA|TRBD1
TGTGCCAGCAGCCGACAGGGAGTAGGCTATGGCTACACCTTC
CASSRQGVGYGYTF
>TRBV3-1|TRBJ2-7|few|TRBD1
TGTGCCAGCAGCCAAACCGGGACAGGGGTCCACGAGCAGTACTTC
CASSQTGTGVHEQYF
>TRBV7-2|TRBJ2-5|NA|NA
TGTGTCAGCAGCCCTGGTTTGGGTACCCAGTACTTC
CVSSPGLGTQYF
>TRBV18|TRBJ2-4|NA|TRBD1
TGTGCCAGCTCGGACAGGGGGAACATTCAGTACTTC
CASSDRGNIQYF
>TRBV27|TRBJ2-3|NA|NA
TGTGCCAGCAGTTTGCAGGACACAGATACGCAGTATTTT
CASSLQDTDTQYF
>TRBV28|TRBJ1-1|few|NA
TGTGCCAGCAACAGGGAGAGGATAGGTGGGACTGAAGCTTTCTTT
CASNRERIGGTEAFF
>TRBV6-6|TRBJ1-1|NA|NA
TGTGCCAGCATCGGGGGGCTTTGGAACACTAAAGCTTTCTTT
CASIGGLWNTKAFF
>TRBV20-1|TRBJ2-2|NA|NA
TGCAGTGCTAGGGCTGGAGTTGGAGGGGAGCTGTTTTTT
CSARAGVGGELFF
>TRBV6-2/TRBV6-3|TRBJ2-1|many|NA
TGTGCCAGCTCTGAGGGAGGCTACAATGAGCAGTTCTTC
CASSEGGYNEQFF
>TRBV6-2/TRBV6-3|TRBJ2-2|NA|NA
TGTGCCAGCAGTAGCGGACGCCTGTTTTTT
CASSSGRLFF
>TRBV5-6|TRBJ1-1|once|NA
TGTGCCAGCAGCTTGGGAGGTGCCTTTAAAGCTTTCTTT
CASSLGGAFKAFF
>TRBV3-1|TRBJ1-5|NA|NA
TGTGCCAGCAGCCCCGCGCGGGGGTCCAATCAGCCCCAGCATTTT
CASSPARGSNQPQHF
>TRBV28|TRBJ2-7|NA|TRBD2
TGTGCCAGCAGTTTATATCCGGGAGGGTTCGAGCAGTACTTC
CASSLYPGGFEQYF
>TRBV9|TRBJ2-6|NA|NA
TGTGCCAGCAGCACCGGACAGACCTACTCTGGGGCCAACGTCCTGACTTTC
CASSTGQTYSGANVLTF
>TRBV29-1|TRBJ2-1|many|TRBD2
TGCAGCGTTGGGGGTTTGAGTAGCGGGACAAATGAGCAGTTCTTC
CSVGGLSSGTNEQFF
>TRBV10-3|TRBJ1-1|NA|NA
TGTGCCATCAGTCAGGGACTTATGAACACTGAAGCTTTCTTT
CAISQGLMNTEAFF
>TRBV6-6|TRBJ2-7|few|NA
TGTGCCAGCAGTCCCCGTGAGCGGCACGAGCAGTACTTC
CASSPRERHEQYF
>TRBV2|TRBJ2-7|few|NA
TGTGCCAGCATTGAGACCCCCTACGAGCAGTACTTC
CASIETPYEQYF
>TRBV6-1|TRBJ1-1|NA|NA
TGTGCCAGCAGCGTGGGGCTAGGGGGAACCGCTAATGAAGCTTTCTTT
CASSVGLGGTANEAFF
>TRBV27|TRBJ2-3|NA|TRBD2
TGTGCCAGCAGTTTATCGCCCGACCGACTAGCGGGAGATGGCACAGATACGCAGTATTTT
CASSLSPDRLAGDGTDTQYF
>TRBV5-1|TRBJ2-5|many|TRBD2
TGCGCCAGCAGCTTGGGTTCTAGCGGGACGGAGACCCAGTACTTC
CASSLGSSGTETQYF
>TRBV20-1|TRBJ1-4|NA|TRBD1
TGCAGTGCCAACGACAGGGGCGGCGAAAAACTGTTTTTT
CSANDRGGEKLFF
>TRBV27|TRBJ1-4|few|TRBD1
TGTGCCAGCAGTACATCTGGCGGACAGGGGAACGAAAAACTGTTTTTT
CASSTSGGQGNEKLFF